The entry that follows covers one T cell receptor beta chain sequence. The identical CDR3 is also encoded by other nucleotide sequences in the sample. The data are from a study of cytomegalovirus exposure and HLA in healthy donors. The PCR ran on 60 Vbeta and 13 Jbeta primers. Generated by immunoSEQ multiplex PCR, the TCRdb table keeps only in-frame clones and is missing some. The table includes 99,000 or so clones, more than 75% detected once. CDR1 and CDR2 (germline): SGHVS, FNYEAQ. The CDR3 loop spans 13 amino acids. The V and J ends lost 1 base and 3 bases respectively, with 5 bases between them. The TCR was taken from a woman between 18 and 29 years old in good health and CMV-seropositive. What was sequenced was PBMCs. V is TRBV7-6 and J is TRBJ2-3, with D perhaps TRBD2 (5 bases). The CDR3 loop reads CASSLGGTDTQYF. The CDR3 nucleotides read TGTGCCAGCAGCTTAGGAGGGACAGATACGCAGTATTTT.